This section outlines one T cell receptor beta chain sequence together with its context. Per the original methods: Quantification of nucleated cells was approximated via reference gene primer amplification. The repertoire was sequenced with immunoSEQ multiplex PCR; TCRdb's copy has only in-frame clones and lacks some. The V and J calls and clone size come from that table; D and trimming were worked out from the DNA. The table lists about 210,000 clones, about 89% of them singletons. CDR3 length equals 15 residues. Trimming took 1 base from V and 7 from J, leaving 11 bases between them. CDR1 and CDR2 (germline): SGHTA, FQGNSA. This entry belongs to a study of blood T cell repertoires in COVID-19. Study in general: Whether acute or convalescent, the COVID-19 samples came from the United States, Italy and Spain. Sample material is recorded as cDNA or gDNA derived from T cells, B-cell-depleted T cells, or PBMCs.

The rearrangement joins TRBV7-2 to TRBJ1-6, with TRBD1 as a possible D gene (6 bases). Sequenced: peripheral blood. The origin of this receptor is a woman between 40 and 50 years old with acute or convalescent COVID-19. The CDR3 DNA reads as TGTGCCAGCAGCTTAGGGGACACCGGGAATTCACCCCTCCACTTT. Translating it yields CASSLGDTGNSPLHF. The complete variable domain, with remaining parts taken from reference TRBV7-2 and TRBJ1-6, reads GAGVSQSPSNKVTEKGKDVELRCDPISGHTALYWYRQSLGQGLEFLIYFQGNSAPDKSGLPSDRFSAERTGGSVSTLTIQRTQQEDSAVYLCASSLGDTGNSPLHFGNGTRLTVT.